This TCR beta chain was documented in a study of T cell repertoires in cytomegalovirus infection. For the study at large: Newly reported HLA-C-restricted and thoroughly characterized HLA-B-restricted CMV epitopes were employed. Through public TCR beta signatures, both CMV infection and matching HLA type were indicated.

On this clonotype: Its target is not known.

TCRdb processed the reads anew with MiXCR; each CDR3 protein has one entry. Here the sample spans around 750,000 distinct CDR3 sequences, approximately 29% being singletons. Deletions cut 3 bases from V and 5 bases from J, with 16 bases between. Germline V gene data show CDR1 as MNHNY and CDR2 as SVGAGI (reference sequence). There are 16 residues in the CDR3. The sequence was obtained from a human donor in good health (CMV status not recorded). Some clones in this sample may be carry-over from other donors' samples. This chain uses TRBV6-6 with TRBJ2-2; a weak D match, TRBD1 (8 bases). The sample here was cultured CD8+ T cells from PBMCs, taken from culture after CMV antigen stimulation. CDR3 sequence (DNA): TGTGCCAGCAGTTATTACAGGGGGGGAGAGACCGGGGAGCTGTTTTTT. Protein sequence: CASSYYRGGETGELFF.